This entry lists 12 T cell receptor beta chains sequenced from one sample in a study of T cell repertoires in breast cancer. Primers covering all TCR V genes were used in emulsion RT-PCR on CD8+ T cells. Unpaired genes were suppressed by blocking oligonucleotides during a second nested PCR. TCRdb re-derived calls from the emulsion pairing reads in MiXCR, one entry per CDR3 protein. Here the sample spans roughly 38,000 distinct CDR3 sequences, about 41% being singletons. The sequencing input was CD8+ T cells. The receptor source for this set is a pool of human donors with breast cancer or a healthy control (not recorded which).

This clonotype turned up a few times. The gene calls are TRBV3-1 and TRBJ1-5, with D hard to call. Trimming took 5 bases from V and 3 from J, leaving 8 bases between them. Germline CDR1 LGHDT, CDR2 YNNKEL (reference sequence). The CDR3 has 13 residues. CDR3 DNA: TGTGCCAGCAGCTATCGGACCAATCAGCCCCAGCATTTT. Protein sequence: CASSYRTNQPQHF.

This chain connects TRBV4-2 to TRBJ1-1, with D hard to call. Germline CDR1 and CDR2: LGHNA and YNFKEQ. This CDR3 spans 13 amino acids. V lost 2 bases and J lost 1, with 5 bases in between. CDR3 region: CASSQSGNTEAFF. As DNA, the CDR3 is TGTGCCAGCAGCCAATCAGGGAACACTGAAGCTTTCTTT.

J is TRBJ1-2 and V is TRBV7-8; tentative D call: TRBD1 (5 bases). The CDR3 contains 15 residues. Germline loops: CDR1 SGHVS, CDR2 FQNEAQ. V lost 8 bases to trimming and J lost 2 bases, with 18 bases between them. The CDR3 nucleotides are TGTGCCAGCGTCCCTGGGGCAGGGAACAACTATGGCTACACCTTC. Amino acid sequence: CASVPGAGNNYGYTF.

The J gene is TRBJ1-6, the V gene TRBV3-1; TRBD1 agrees at 11 bases. Germline CDR1 is LGHDT and CDR2 is YNNKEL (reference sequence). There are 17 residues in the CDR3. V was pared by 3 bases and J by 7 bases, with 8 bases of the junction left unmatched. The CDR3 sequence is CASSHLPGTGGNSPLHF. The CDR3 bases are TGTGCCAGCAGCCACCTCCCCGGGACAGGGGGAAATTCACCCCTCCACTTT.

In its sample, this clonotype was seen many times. This chain uses TRBV10-2 with TRBJ2-3; D is possibly TRBD2 (5 bases). V dropped 3 bases and J dropped 4 bases, with 14 bases sitting between them. CDR3 length: 15 residues. Per germline, CDR1 WSHSY and CDR2 SAAADI. The CDR3, as DNA: TGCGCCAGCAGTGACCCTAGCTCAGCTTCAGATACGCAGTATTTT. Its translation is CASSDPSSASDTQYF.

This clonotype came up a few times. This chain links TRBV6-1 with TRBJ2-1, with D perhaps assigned TRBD1 or TRBD2 (5 bases each). The CDR3 contains 14 residues. Germline V gene data show CDR1 as MNHNS and CDR2 as SASEGT. V gave up 6 bases and J gave up 4 bases, with 13 bases separating them. CDR3 DNA sequence: TGTGCCAGCAGCCCCCTTGGGGGTTACAATGAGCAGTTCTTC. Its protein is CASSPLGGYNEQFF.

Points on this clonotype: A read error may produce the germline difference seen at one junction end. The rearrangement uses TRBV6-1 and TRBJ2-1; 12 bases are a match to TRBD2. Germline CDR1 is MNHNS and CDR2 is SASEGT. CDR3 length: 15 amino acids. The DNA of the CDR3 is TGTGCCAGCAGCACTAGCGGGAGGCGGAGGACTGAGCAGTCCTTC. Its translation: CASSTSGRRRTEQSF.

There are many counts of this clonotype. The genes are TRBV28 and TRBJ1-5; a possible D gene is TRBD1 (5 bases). This CDR3 spans 11 amino acids. V was cut by 3 bases and J by 10 bases, with 7 bases left in between. Germline loops: CDR1 MDHEN, CDR2 SYDVKM. CDR3 sequence (DNA): TGTGCCAGCAGTTTGGGGGTTCCCCAGCATTTT. This translates into CASSLGVPQHF.

This chain uses TRBV5-1 with TRBJ2-7, with TRBD2 matching over 10 bases. V lost 4 bases and J lost 3; bases outside the gene matches: 7. Germline V gene lookup returns CDR1 SGHRS and CDR2 YFSETQ. This CDR3 contains 15 residues. The DNA for the CDR3 is TGCGCCAGCAGCCTAACTAGCGGGAACTTCTACGAGCAGTACTTC. This translates into CASSLTSGNFYEQYF. Combining the CDR3 with reference TRBV5-1 and TRBJ2-7 gives the whole variable domain KAGVTQTPRYLIKTRGQQVTLSCSPISGHRSVSWYQQTPGQGLQFLFEYFSETQRNKGNFPGRFSGRQFSNSRSEMNVSTLELGDSALYLCASSLTSGNFYEQYFGPGTRLTVT.

The rearrangement links TRBV6-5 to TRBJ2-7; 12 nucleotides line up with TRBD2. V shed 2 bases, J shed 4 bases, and the junction held 3 bases outside the gene matches. The germline gives CDR1 MNHEY, CDR2 SVGAGI. The CDR3 covers 15 residues. The CDR3 region is CASSYTLAGGYEQYF. The CDR3 DNA sequence: TGTGCCAGCAGTTACACGCTAGCGGGAGGGTACGAGCAGTACTTC.

The CDR3 loop reads CASSFQAGDYEQYF. CDR3 DNA: TGTGCCAGCAGTTTCCAGGCAGGGGACTACGAGCAGTACTTC. V usage is TRBV27 and J usage is TRBJ2-7, with a tentative D call TRBD1 (6 bases). The CDR3 spans 14 residues. Trimming took 3 bases from V and 3 from J, leaving 12 bases between them. Germline values: CDR1 MNHEY, CDR2 SMNVEV (reference sequence).

The chain recombines TRBV5-1 with TRBJ2-5; D is possibly TRBD1 (6 bases). Germline V gene sequence: CDR1 SGHRS, CDR2 YFSETQ. The CDR3 is 15 amino acids. V dropped 4 bases and J dropped 2 bases, with 15 bases sitting between them. CDR3 amino acids: CASSRRQVTQETQYF. CDR3 bases: TGCGCCAGCAGCAGACGACAGGTAACACAAGAGACCCAGTACTTC.